These T cell receptor beta chains were read from a single sample in a study of blood T cell repertoires in COVID-19. Using immunoSEQ multiplex PCR, the repertoire was profiled, and TCRdb retains in-frame clones only, with some absent. Here the sample spans about 72,000 clones, over 80% being singletons. The specimen was peripheral blood. These receptors came from a human donor in a cohort sampled during active COVID-19. CDR3s include the opening cysteine and the closing phenylalanine or tryptophan. D genes are given only for firm matches. Size tells how often a clone was seen (once, few, many) or the class of an expanded clone, and some rows leave it out.

size: NA; J: TRBJ2-3; V: TRBV4-1; D: TRBD2; DNA: TGCGCCAGCAGCCTAACTAGCGGGGGGACAACAGATACGCAGTATTTT; CDR3: CASSLTSGGTTDTQYF
size: NA; J: TRBJ1-4; V: TRBV6-6; D: TRBD1; DNA: TGTGCCAGCAGTTACTCGGGACAGTATAATGAAAAACTGTTTTTT; CDR3: CASSYSGQYNEKLFF
size: NA; J: TRBJ1-2; V: TRBV11-2; D: NA; DNA: TGTGCCAGCGGGAGCTATCGGGGCTACACCTTC; CDR3: CASGSYRGYTF
size: NA; J: TRBJ2-7; V: TRBV27; D: TRBD1; DNA: TGTGCCAGCAGCCCTTCCTCGGGGGACAGGACAACCTACGAGCAGTACTTC; CDR3: CASSPSSGDRTTYEQYF
size: NA; J: TRBJ1-2; V: TRBV28; D: TRBD1; DNA: TGTGCCAGCAGTTTCGACAGGGCTCACTATGGCTACACCTTC; CDR3: CASSFDRAHYGYTF
size: NA; J: TRBJ2-5; V: TRBV7-2; D: TRBD2; DNA: TGTGCCAGCAGCGGGGGACTAGTAAGGCAAGAGACCCAGTACTTC; CDR3: CASSGGLVRQETQYF
size: NA; J: TRBJ1-5; V: TRBV30; D: NA; DNA: TGTGCCTGGAGTTTGGGGGGAGATCAGCCCCAGCATTTT; CDR3: CAWSLGGDQPQHF
size: NA; J: TRBJ1-1; V: TRBV6-6; D: TRBD1; DNA: TGTGCCAGCACCTCACAGGGGGGGAACACTGAAGCTTTCTTT; CDR3: CASTSQGGNTEAFF
size: NA; J: TRBJ2-7; V: TRBV20-1; D: NA; DNA: TGCAGTGCTAGTTTGTCTGCCTACGAGCAGTACTTC; CDR3: CSASLSAYEQYF
size: NA; J: TRBJ1-1; V: TRBV11-2; D: NA; DNA: TGTGCCAGCAGCGCTCGGGGGGGGCGCACTGAAGCTTTCTTT; CDR3: CASSARGGRTEAFF
size: NA; J: TRBJ2-7; V: TRBV6-6; D: TRBD1; DNA: TGTGCCAGCAGAGACAGGGGGCGACCCTACGAGCAGTACTTC; CDR3: CASRDRGRPYEQYF
size: many; J: TRBJ1-1; V: TRBV2; D: NA; DNA: TGTGCCAGCAGTGTAGACTCCACTGAAGCTTTCTTT; CDR3: CASSVDSTEAFF
size: once; J: TRBJ1-1; V: TRBV6-6; D: NA; DNA: TGTGCCAGCAGACTCCATGTGAACACTGAAGCTTTCTTT; CDR3: CASRLHVNTEAFF
size: few; J: TRBJ2-7; V: TRBV4-2; D: NA; DNA: TGTGCCAGCAGCCAAGATGCGCTGTCGTACGAGCAGTACTTC; CDR3: CASSQDALSYEQYF
size: NA; J: TRBJ1-4; V: TRBV30; D: TRBD1; DNA: TGTGCCTGGAGTCCACCGGGACAGTGGGGTGAAAAACTGTTTTTT; CDR3: CAWSPPGQWGEKLFF
size: NA; J: TRBJ1-5; V: TRBV7-8; D: NA; DNA: TGTGCCAGCAGCGCCGGCGCAGGCTCTCCGATCCAGCCCCAGCATTTT; CDR3: CASSAGAGSPIQPQHF
size: NA; J: TRBJ1-2; V: TRBV3-1/TRBV3-2; D: NA; DNA: TGTGCCAGCAGCCAAGGGTACATCCTTAAAGGCTACACCTTC; CDR3: CASSQGYILKGYTF
size: NA; J: TRBJ1-6; V: TRBV6-5; D: NA; DNA: TGTGCCAGCATAAAGGGAGGGCCGGGAGATTCACCCCTCCACTTT; CDR3: CASIKGGPGDSPLHF
size: NA; J: TRBJ2-5; V: TRBV7-3; D: NA; DNA: TGTGCCAGCAGCTTATTTGCAGGGGACGAGACCCAGTACTTC; CDR3: CASSLFAGDETQYF
size: NA; J: TRBJ2-5; V: TRBV10-3; D: NA; DNA: TGTGCCATCAGTGAGTCTGTCACAGAAGAGACCCAGTACTTC; CDR3: CAISESVTEETQYF
size: NA; J: TRBJ2-3; V: TRBV9; D: NA; DNA: TGTGCCAGCAGCGAAGAGGAGACCATGGGGCAGTATTTT; CDR3: CASSEEETMGQYF
size: few; J: TRBJ1-4; V: TRBV5-4; D: NA; DNA: TGTGCCAGCAGGCCACAGGGTGCTGAAAAACTGTTTTTT; CDR3: CASRPQGAEKLFF
size: few; J: TRBJ2-7; V: TRBV11-2; D: NA; DNA: TGTGCCAGCAGCTACGGACACGAAAGCTACGAGCAGTACTTC; CDR3: CASSYGHESYEQYF
size: NA; J: TRBJ1-3; V: TRBV10-3; D: TRBD1; DNA: TGTGCCATCAGACCGGGACAGGGGGGAAACACCATATATTTT; CDR3: CAIRPGQGGNTIYF
size: NA; J: TRBJ1-1; V: TRBV29-1; D: NA; DNA: TGCAGCGTTTTAACAGGGACCAACACTGAAGCTTTCTTT; CDR3: CSVLTGTNTEAFF
size: NA; J: TRBJ2-7; V: TRBV12-3/TRBV12-4; D: NA; DNA: TGTGCCAGCAGTCTTGGACAGAGCTACGAGCAGTACTTC; CDR3: CASSLGQSYEQYF
size: NA; J: TRBJ1-2; V: TRBV5-1; D: NA; DNA: TGCGCCAGCAGCCTGGACTCAACCGGCTACACCTTC; CDR3: CASSLDSTGYTF
size: NA; J: TRBJ1-2; V: TRBV19; D: TRBD1; DNA: TGTGCCAGTAGTCAACAGGGGTATGGCTACACCTTC; CDR3: CASSQQGYGYTF
size: NA; J: TRBJ2-1; V: TRBV7-3; D: NA; DNA: TGTGCCAGCAGCGCCGTCCTAGGGGCCAATGAGCAGTTCTTC; CDR3: CASSAVLGANEQFF
size: NA; J: TRBJ2-3; V: TRBV7-2; D: NA; DNA: TGTGCCAGCAGCTTTGGAGCGCACGTCCGCACAGATACGCAGTATTTT; CDR3: CASSFGAHVRTDTQYF
size: NA; J: TRBJ1-2; V: TRBV6-1; D: NA; DNA: TGTGCCAGCAGTGAGTTAAACTATGGCTACACCTTC; CDR3: CASSELNYGYTF
size: NA; J: TRBJ2-5; V: TRBV7-2; D: TRBD1; DNA: TGTGCCAGCAGCTCGGACAGGCCTTTGACGATGTACCAAGAGACCCAGTACTTC; CDR3: CASSSDRPLTMYQETQYF
size: once; J: TRBJ1-1; V: TRBV15; D: NA; DNA: TGTGCCACCAGCAGTGGGAGGCCGTGGAACACTGAAGCTTTCTTT; CDR3: CATSSGRPWNTEAFF
size: NA; J: TRBJ2-1; V: TRBV5-1; D: TRBD2; DNA: TGCGCCAGCAGCCCCAAGTCGGGGGGCTCCTACAATGAGCAGTTCTTC; CDR3: CASSPKSGGSYNEQFF
size: few; J: TRBJ2-1; V: TRBV2; D: TRBD1; DNA: TGTGCCAGCATCGGGGACAGGTACAATGAGCAGTTCTTC; CDR3: CASIGDRYNEQFF
size: NA; J: TRBJ2-7; V: TRBV11-2; D: TRBD2; DNA: TGTGCCAGCAGCGGGGGGGGACTAGCGGGCGGCTACGAGCAGTACTTC; CDR3: CASSGGGLAGGYEQYF
size: NA; J: TRBJ2-7; V: TRBV7-6; D: TRBD2; DNA: TGTGCCAGCAGCTTACTGAGCGGGGGGACCTACGAGCAGTACTTC; CDR3: CASSLLSGGTYEQYF
size: NA; J: TRBJ1-5; V: TRBV19; D: NA; DNA: TGTGCCAGTAGTATAGGGGCAGGGCGAGGCAATCAGCCCCAGCATTTT; CDR3: CASSIGAGRGNQPQHF
size: NA; J: TRBJ2-7; V: TRBV13; D: NA; DNA: TGTGCCAGCAGCTTAGGCCTTCACGAGCAGTACTTC; CDR3: CASSLGLHEQYF
size: NA; J: TRBJ1-5; V: TRBV19; D: NA; DNA: TGTGCCAGTAGCCCACGGGGGTCTTTAACATATCAGCCCCAGCATTTT; CDR3: CASSPRGSLTYQPQHF
size: NA; J: TRBJ1-1; V: TRBV19; D: NA; DNA: TGTGCCAGCTCCGCCGCCGGGCGGTCGAGGACATGGGGAGGTTTCGGCACTGAAGCTTTCTTT; CDR3: CASSAAGRSRTWGGFGTEAFF
size: NA; J: TRBJ1-2; V: TRBV12-3/TRBV12-4; D: TRBD1; DNA: TGTGCCACCGGGACAGAGAACTATGGCTACACCTTC; CDR3: CATGTENYGYTF
size: NA; J: TRBJ2-3; V: TRBV14; D: TRBD2; DNA: TGTGCCAGCAGCCAAGTCGGGGGGGCCCAAACAGATACGCAGTATTTT; CDR3: CASSQVGGAQTDTQYF
size: few; J: TRBJ1-5; V: TRBV5-8; D: TRBD1; DNA: TGTGCCAGTGGACAGGGATATCAGCCCCAGCATTTT; CDR3: CASGQGYQPQHF